The T cell receptor beta chain described here comes from a study of blood T cell repertoires in COVID-19. The germline gives CDR1 SGHVS, CDR2 FNYEAQ. This CDR3 spans 16 amino acids. Trimming at V came to 6 bases and at J to 7 bases, leaving 13 bases not matched to a gene. Profiled with immunoSEQ multiplex PCR; TCRdb holds only in-frame clones, not every one. The table records 200,000 to 300,000 clones, roughly 89% of them present only once. This clone was detected only once. The origin of this receptor is a man aged 40-49 years who had recovered from COVID-19. Sequencing was performed on PBMCs or T cells enriched from blood (not recorded which). The chain links TRBV7-6 to TRBJ1-4, with 8 bases identical to TRBD1. CDR3 residues: CASSPDPGQGSEKLFF. CDR3 in DNA: TGTGCCAGCAGTCCCGACCCAGGACAGGGTTCTGAAAAACTGTTTTTT. The full variable domain, in which reference TRBV7-6 and TRBJ1-4 provide the parts outside the CDR3, is GAGVSQSPRYKVTKRGQDVALRCDPISGHVSLYWYRQALGQGPEFLTYFNYEAQQDKSGLPNDRFSAERPEGSISTLTIQRTEQRDSAMYRCASSPDPGQGSEKLFFGSGTQLSVL.